Below are 21 T cell receptor beta chains sequenced from a single sample in a study of blood T cell repertoires in COVID-19. Profiling relied on immunoSEQ multiplex PCR, and the TCRdb table lists in-frame clones only, not all of them. The sample contains about 350,000 clones, 87% of which appear only once. The specimen sequenced was PBMCs or T cells enriched from blood (not recorded which). Every receptor here comes from a woman in her 30s who had recovered from COVID-19.

The V and J genes are TRBV28 and TRBJ1-1; weak D call: TRBD1 (6 bases). This CDR3 has 14 residues. Germline V CDR1 and CDR2: MDHEN, SYDVKM. V was shortened by 1 base and J by 8 bases, with 14 bases between the two germline ends. This CDR3 is CASSLFSGAEEAFF. DNA for the CDR3: TGTGCCAGCAGTTTATTTTCAGGGGCCGAGGAAGCTTTCTTT.

V is TRBV27 and J is TRBJ1-2; 8 positions match TRBD1. The V and J ends lost 6 bases and 0 bases, in that order; junction bases with no gene match: 12. Germline values: CDR1 MNHEY, CDR2 SMNVEV (reference sequence). CDR3 length: 17 amino acids. The CDR3 nucleotides are TGTGCCAGCAGCCCGAGAGGGACAGGCCCTGCTAACTATGGCTACACCTTC. Amino acid sequence: CASSPRGTGPANYGYTF.

The V and J genes are TRBV7-9 and TRBJ1-2; 7 bases map to TRBD1. Germline loops: CDR1 SEHNR, CDR2 FQNEAQ (reference sequence). The CDR3 contains 14 residues. J lost 7 bases, V lost 4 bases, and 9 bases had no gene match. CDR3 protein: CASSYTTGAAGYTF. CDR3 nucleotides: TGTGCCAGCAGCTACACTACAGGGGCTGCTGGCTACACCTTC.

This clone was counted between two and nine times. The chain recombines TRBV4-3 with TRBJ2-1; 9 bases line up with TRBD2. The V gene's germline CDR1 is LGHNA and CDR2 YSLEER. The CDR3 consists of 15 residues. Unmatched junction bases numbered 5, after V lost 1 base and J lost 7 bases. The DNA of the CDR3 is TGCGCCAGCAGCCAAGCTCTAGCGGGGAGTAATGAGCAGTTCTTC. Translation: CASSQALAGSNEQFF.

The genes are TRBV27 and TRBJ2-3, with 8 bases that match TRBD1. CDR1 is MNHEY, CDR2 SMNVEV, per germline (reference sequence). V lost 1 base to trimming and J lost 5 bases; unmatched junction nucleotides: 11. The CDR3 extends over 17 amino acids. CDR3 bases: TGTGCCAGCAGTTTATACCCATTGGACAGGGCTCGAGATACGCAGTATTTT. Translating gives CASSLYPLDRARDTQYF.

This clone was seen more than once but under ten times. The chain combines TRBV20-1 with TRBJ2-3; TRBD2 matches 14 bases. Losses at the gene ends were 3 bases for V and 4 bases for J; bases not matched to a gene: 12. CDR3 size: 18 residues. Germline V gene lookup returns CDR1 DFQATT and CDR2 SNEGSKA (reference sequence). For the CDR3, the DNA is TGCAGTGCTAGTGGGGGACTAGCGGGGGCAAGCCCCCCAGATACGCAGTATTTT. Translation: CSASGGLAGASPPDTQYF.

The CDR3 region has the DNA TGCAGCGTTGAAGATCGGGGCGGGGAGGGCTACGAGCAGTACTTC. The encoded protein is CSVEDRGGEGYEQYF. The chain employs TRBV29-1 and TRBJ2-7; 7 nucleotides agree with TRBD2. The V gene's germline CDR1 is SQVTM and CDR2 ANQGSEA. V lost 0 bases, J lost 3 bases, and 8 bases stayed unmatched. The CDR3 has 15 residues.

This clone turned up a few times. The chain employs TRBV6-5 and TRBJ2-5, with TRBD2 matching over 13 bases. The trim removed 6 bases at V and 0 bases at J, leaving 1 base unmatched. This CDR3 region has 15 residues. Germline V lookup: CDR1 MNHEY, CDR2 SVGAGI. In DNA, the CDR3 is TGTGCCAGCAGGACTAGCGGGGGGTACCAAGAGACCCAGTACTTC. Its protein product is CASRTSGGYQETQYF.

Worth noting for this clone: Other DNA sequences within the sample encode an identical CDR3. The chain recombines TRBV27 with TRBJ2-5; D gene unclear. Trimming cost V 3 bases and J 4 bases, with 6 bases left between them. The CDR3 has 12 amino acids. Germline-derived CDR1 and CDR2 are MNHEY and SMNVEV (reference sequence). The DNA for the CDR3 is TGTGCCAGCAGTTTCAGAGGAGAGACCCAGTACTTC. Residues: CASSFRGETQYF.

The chain combines TRBV29-1 with TRBJ1-1, with 7 bases identical to TRBD1. Germline trimming cut 5 bases from V and 1 base from J; bases unmatched to any gene: 4. The CDR3 is 13 residues long. CDR1 and CDR2 from the germline V gene are SQVTM and ANQGSEA. CDR3 nucleotides: TGCAGCGTTCAACAGGGGCCGAACACTGAAGCTTTCTTT. It yields the protein CSVQQGPNTEAFF.

V and J are TRBV4-3 and TRBJ2-4; a possible D gene is TRBD1 (5 bases). Germline lookup yields CDR1 LGHNA and CDR2 YSLEER. The CDR3 totals 13 residues. Deletions cut 0 bases from V and 13 bases from J, with 13 bases between. The CDR3 coding sequence is TGCGCCAGCAGCCAAGATCAGGTACAGGCACAGTACTTC. The encoded protein is CASSQDQVQAQYF.

V gene TRBV18 combines with J gene TRBJ1-2, with D perhaps matching TRBD1 (5 bases). This CDR3 has 15 residues. Deletions cut 2 bases from V and 4 bases from J, with 14 bases between. Germline V gene sequence: CDR1 KGHSH, CDR2 LQKENI. The CDR3 reads CASSPREGVVYGYTF. CDR3 coding DNA: TGTGCCAGCTCACCAAGAGAAGGGGTTGTCTATGGCTACACCTTC.

The chain recombines TRBV9 with TRBJ2-1, with D tentatively TRBD2 (6 bases). Germline CDR1 reads SGDLS; CDR2 reads YYNGEE. Deletions cut 3 bases from V and 0 bases from J, with 25 bases between. The CDR3 runs 20 residues. The CDR3: CASSAGGWTLLDLSYNEQFF. CDR3 nucleotide sequence: TGTGCCAGCAGCGCAGGAGGGTGGACTCTCCTCGATCTCTCCTACAATGAGCAGTTCTTC.

The chain has TRBV28 and TRBJ2-1; TRBD1 matches at 9 bases. V shed 5 bases and J 5 bases; nucleotides not matched to a gene: 10. The CDR3 length is 16 residues. CDR1 and CDR2 (germline): MDHEN, SYDVKM. CDR3 bases: TGTGCCAGCAGTCCCCACTCCGGGACAGGGCACAATGAGCAGTTCTTC. Amino acids: CASSPHSGTGHNEQFF.

The V gene is TRBV27, the J gene TRBJ1-6, with unresolved D. Trimming removed 4 bases at V and 7 bases at J, with 17 bases between. Germline CDR1 is MNHEY and CDR2 is SMNVEV (reference sequence). CDR3 length: 16 amino acids. CDR3 in amino acids: CASSSSYLTENSPLHF. The CDR3 bases are TGTGCCAGCAGTTCCTCCTACCTAACAGAGAATTCACCCCTCCACTTT.

The V gene is TRBV7-9, the J gene TRBJ1-6, with D hard to call. Germline V gives CDR1 SEHNR, CDR2 FQNEAQ (reference sequence). The CDR3 is made up of 16 amino acids. V lost 5 bases to trimming and J lost 6 bases, with 17 bases between them. CDR3 loop: CASSASSGISNSPLHF. The CDR3 DNA reads TGTGCCAGCAGCGCCTCCTCCGGGATATCTAATTCACCCCTCCACTTT.

This rearrangement joins TRBV5-1 to TRBJ2-1; 12 positions match TRBD2. The germline V gene encodes CDR1 SGHRS and CDR2 YFSETQ. The CDR3 contains 14 residues. Unmatched junction bases numbered 5, after V lost 4 bases and J lost 9 bases. The CDR3 sequence: CASSMGLAGVEQFF. The CDR3 DNA reads as TGCGCCAGCAGCATGGGACTAGCGGGTGTTGAGCAGTTCTTC.

J is TRBJ1-2 and V is TRBV6-2 or TRBV6-3, with 7 positions matching TRBD1. This CDR3 spans 14 amino acids. Germline V gene sequence: CDR1 MNHEY, CDR2 SVGEGT. Trimming at V came to 6 bases and at J to 2 bases, leaving 6 bases not matched to a gene. CDR3 amino acids: CASSRDSQNYGYTF. The CDR3 DNA sequence: TGTGCCAGCAGCCGGGACAGCCAAAACTATGGCTACACCTTC.

V gene TRBV16 combines with J gene TRBJ1-2; 7 bases agree with TRBD1. Germline V gives CDR1 KGHSY, CDR2 FQNENV. After removal of 4 bases from V and 5 bases from J, the junction contained 16 bases not matched to a gene. This CDR3 region has 17 residues. The CDR3 region has the DNA TGTGCCAGCAGCCCCTCGATTGGGCAGGGGGGCTGGTATGGCTACACCTTC. Its protein product is CASSPSIGQGGWYGYTF. The entire variable domain, with the rest obtained from reference TRBV16 and TRBJ1-2, is as follows: GEEVAQTPKHLVRGEGQKAKLYCAPIKGHSYVFWYQQVLKNEFKFLISFQNENVFDETGMPKERFSAKCLPNSPCSLEIQATKLEDSAVYFCASSPSIGQGGWYGYTFGSGTRLTVV.

V gene TRBV6-5 combines with J gene TRBJ1-2, with TRBD1 identical over 7 bases. V shed 5 bases and J 4 bases; nucleotides not matched to a gene: 7. The CDR3 is made up of 14 amino acids. Germline-derived CDR1 and CDR2 are MNHEY and SVGAGI. The CDR3 reads CASSTPGTVYGYTF. Written as DNA, the CDR3 is TGTGCCAGCAGTACCCCAGGGACAGTCTATGGCTACACCTTC.

J is TRBJ2-2 and V is TRBV2; 9 nucleotides match TRBD2. This CDR3 has 15 amino acids. The germline V gene encodes CDR1 SNHLY and CDR2 FYNNEI. Trimming cost V 4 bases and J 1 base; bases outside gene matches: 1. The CDR3 bases are TGTGCCAGCAGTGGAGCGGGGGGGAACACCGGGGAGCTGTTTTTT. Its translation: CASSGAGGNTGELFF.